This T cell receptor beta chain stems from a study of OX40 agonist ivuxolimab in advanced cancers. Here immunoSEQ multiplex PCR was the method, and the copy in TCRdb shows in-frame clones only, minus some. The profile shows about 64,000 clones, approximately 88% of them singletons. Here the sequenced sample was CD4+ or CD8+ T cells sorted from blood, taken in a trial of the OX40 agonist ivuxolimab. This sequence was found in an adult with an advanced solid tumor such as melanoma, head and neck, liver or kidney cancer.

For the CDR3, the DNA is TGCGCCAGCAGCTTAGGGAGGGGCCCAGATACGCAGTATTTT. Its protein product is CASSLGRGPDTQYF. V is TRBV5-1 and J is TRBJ2-3, with 7 bases that match TRBD2. V shed 2 bases and J 4 bases; nucleotides not matched to a gene: 4. This CDR3 region has 14 residues. In germline, CDR1 is SGHRS, CDR2 YFSETQ.